These 2 T cell receptor beta chains were sequenced from one sample in a study of CD8+ T cells in alopecia areata. Treatment reported: oral pan-JAK inhibitor, 5-10 mg twice daily. Reverse transcription of extracted RNA yielded cDNA, which provided the sequencing template. The method was immunoSEQ multiplex PCR; TCRdb's version includes in-frame clones alone and lacks a portion of them. Of about 180,000 clones listed, less than 70% are singletons. Here the sequenced sample was CD8+ T cells sorted from blood, taken at week 24, from a patient treated with tofacitinib. These receptors were taken from a human donor with alopecia areata.

The rearrangement links TRBV13 to TRBJ2-1; TRBD1 matches at 10 bases. Germline V lookup: CDR1 PRHDT, CDR2 FYEKMQ (reference sequence). This CDR3 has 15 residues. V shed 5 bases and J 6 bases; nucleotides not matched to a gene: 7. For the CDR3, the DNA is TGTGCCAGCAGCCCCGGGACAGGGGACGTCAATGAGCAGTTCTTC. Amino acids: CASSPGTGDVNEQFF.

The CDR3 coding sequence is TGCAGCGTTGAGGAGGACGAAGGTAACTATGGCTACACCTTC. Its translation is CSVEEDEGNYGYTF. The J gene is TRBJ1-2, the V gene TRBV29-1; D is unclear. The V gene's germline CDR1 is SQVTM and CDR2 ANQGSEA. Between the trimmed V and J ends, which lost 3 bases and 1 base, there was a span of 12 bases. The CDR3 has 14 residues.